This note documents a single T cell receptor beta chain sequence. Data came from immunoSEQ multiplex PCR; TCRdb stores just in-frame clones and leaves some out. The table lists around 130,000 clones, roughly 90% of them singletons. The data belong to a study of T cells in localized non-small cell lung cancer. Germline CDR1 reads MGHRA; CDR2 reads YSYEKL. V was shortened by 1 base and J by 4 bases, with 2 bases between the two germline ends. The CDR3 loop spans 12 amino acids. The input for sequencing was peripheral blood, taken before any cancer treatment. The receptor was derived from a female donor aged 60 or older with stage I lung adenocarcinoma. This chain joins TRBV4-1 and TRBJ1-5; D remains ambiguous. As DNA, the CDR3 is TGCGCCAGCAGCCAAGTAAATCAGCCCCAGCATTTT. This sequence encodes CASSQVNQPQHF.